These T cell receptor beta chains were read from a single sample in a study of tumour-infiltrating T cells in Burkitt lymphoma. Only in-frame clones appear in the TCRdb table, and some are missing; sequencing was by immunoSEQ multiplex PCR. The sample lists 15,000 or so clones, about 30% seen once, with 6% to 8% in the top ten. Sequenced material: tumor tissue. These receptors were collected from a human donor with diffuse large B-cell lymphoma. CDR3s include the opening cysteine and the closing phenylalanine or tryptophan. A D gene is named only where the DNA matches it firmly. Clone size is not always given. Where it is, it says once, few, many or a class for expanded clones.

TRBD1 | . | TRBJ2-7 | 15 | TRBV19 | CASSIGTGATYEQYF | TGTGCCAGTAGTATAGGGACAGGGGCTACCTACGAGCAGTACTTC
. | . | TRBJ2-7 | 12 | TRBV28 | CASSWGRFEQYF | TGTGCCAGCAGTTGGGGGCGCTTCGAGCAGTACTTC
. | few | TRBJ2-7 | 11 | TRBV30 | CAWGGIYEQYF | TGTGCTTGGGGCGGCATCTACGAGCAGTACTTC
TRBD2 | few | TRBJ2-7 | 16 | TRBV4-1 | CASSPMAGVVPYEQYF | TGCGCCAGCAGCCCAATGGCGGGAGTGGTACCCTACGAGCAGTACTTC
. | few | TRBJ2-1 | 11 | TRBV14 | CASSLYNEQFF | TGTGCCAGCAGCCTTTACAATGAGCAGTTCTTC
. | few | TRBJ1-5 | 13 | TRBV5-1 | CASSLNSEQPQHF | TGCGCCAGCAGCTTGAACTCGGAACAGCCCCAGCATTTT
. | few | TRBJ2-1 | 11 | TRBV27 | CASSHGDEQFF | TGTGCCAGCAGTCACGGGGATGAGCAGTTCTTC
. | . | TRBJ1-5 | 13 | TRBV2 | CASSEQLNQPQHF | TGTGCCAGCAGTGAACAGCTCAATCAGCCCCAGCATTTT
. | . | TRBJ1-3 | 13 | TRBV2 | CASTDNSGNTIYF | TGTGCCAGCACCGACAACAGTGGAAACACCATATATTTT
. | few | TRBJ1-3 | 15 | TRBV30 | CAWNLGGFSGNTIYF | TGTGCCTGGAATTTGGGGGGCTTCTCTGGAAACACCATATATTTT
. | . | TRBJ2-7 | 12 | TRBV28 | CASSLGAYERYF | TGTGCCAGCAGTTTAGGGGCCTACGAGCGGTACTTC
TRBD2 | . | TRBJ2-1 | 17 | TRBV7-2 | CASSLRLRGLAGIEQFF | TGTGCCAGCAGCTTACGCCTCCGGGGACTAGCGGGAATTGAGCAGTTCTTC
. | . | TRBJ1-5 | 14 | TRBV6-5 | CASSLSDIYQPQHF | TGTGCCAGCAGTTTATCGGACATTTATCAGCCCCAGCATTTT
TRBD2 | . | TRBJ2-7 | 14 | TRBV2 | CASSGTSGRGEQYF | TGTGCCAGCAGTGGGACTAGCGGGAGAGGCGAGCAGTACTTC
TRBD2 | few | TRBJ2-7 | 16 | TRBV29-1 | CSVAGDSGRAVYEQYF | TGCAGCGTTGCCGGGGATAGCGGGAGGGCCGTCTACGAGCAGTACTTC
TRBD1 | few | TRBJ1-2 | 15 | TRBV5-4 | CASSVGQGADYGYTF | TGTGCCAGCAGCGTGGGACAGGGGGCTGACTATGGCTACACCTTC
. | . | TRBJ1-1 | 16 | TRBV19 | CASSIRGGGPVAEAFF | TGTGCCAGTAGTATTAGGGGCGGGGGCCCGGTAGCTGAAGCTTTCTTT
. | few | TRBJ2-1 | 18 | TRBV11-2 | CASSPLLTGGSSYNEQFF | TGTGCCAGCAGCCCCCTCCTGACTGGGGGGAGCTCCTACAATGAGCAGTTCTTC
. | . | TRBJ1-2 | 14 | TRBV7-8 | CASTSSRTEHGYTF | TGTGCCAGCACCTCCTCGAGAACAGAACATGGCTACACCTTC
. | . | TRBJ1-3 | 14 | TRBV6-1 | CASSLLGSGNTIYF | TGTGCCAGCAGTCTGCTGGGTTCTGGAAACACCATATATTTT
. | . | TRBJ1-2 | 18 | TRBV5-4 | CASSPAAGQIEGTYGYTF | TGTGCCAGCAGCCCCGCCGCGGGGCAGATTGAGGGGACATATGGCTACACCTTC
. | . | TRBJ1-1 | 14 | TRBV2 | CASSVVRGGTEAFF | TGTGCCAGCAGTGTAGTTAGGGGTGGCACTGAAGCTTTCTTT
. | . | TRBJ2-2 | 15 | TRBV10-3 | CAISVRTANTGELFF | TGTGCCATCAGTGTGCGGACAGCTAACACCGGGGAGCTGTTTTTT
. | . | TRBJ1-3 | 14 | TRBV7-9 | CASSLAASGNTIYF | TGTGCCAGCAGCTTAGCAGCCTCTGGAAACACCATATATTTT
TRBD1 | . | TRBJ1-1 | 14 | TRBV5-1 | CASSSGTANTEAFF | TGCGCCAGCAGCTCCGGGACAGCGAACACTGAAGCTTTCTTT
. | few | TRBJ1-4 | 13 | TRBV4-1 | CASSQAPREKLFF | TGCGCCAGCAGCCAAGCCCCGCGAGAAAAACTGTTTTTT
. | few | TRBJ2-3 | 15 | TRBV5-1 | CASSPGTSSTDTQYF | TGCGCCAGCAGCCCAGGGACTTCTAGCACAGATACGCAGTATTTT
. | few | TRBJ2-7 | 16 | TRBV14 | CASSRSRPPSSYEQYF | TGTGCCAGCAGCCGATCCAGACCCCCGAGCTCCTACGAGCAGTACTTC
. | . | TRBJ2-2 | 13 | TRBV6-1 | CASSVGLNGELFF | TGTGCCAGCAGTGTCGGGCTTAACGGGGAGCTGTTTTTT
. | . | TRBJ1-3 | 13 | TRBV5-1 | CASSIDRENTIYF | TGCGCCAGCAGCATCGATAGAGAAAACACCATATATTTT
TRBD2 | few | TRBJ2-7 | 16 | TRBV6-6 | CASTPTGLAGGDEQYF | TGTGCCAGCACTCCCACGGGTTTAGCGGGAGGCGACGAGCAGTACTTC
. | few | TRBJ2-7 | 13 | TRBV6-5 | CASRESSSYEQYF | TGTGCCAGCAGGGAGAGTAGCTCCTACGAGCAGTACTTC
TRBD1 | . | TRBJ1-4 | 15 | TRBV7-9 | CASSRGTATNEKLFF | TGTGCCAGCAGCCGCGGGACAGCAACTAATGAAAAACTGTTTTTT
. | . | TRBJ1-1 | 17 | TRBV4-1 | CASSRINGAGKNTEAFF | TGCGCCAGCAGCCGAATCAACGGAGCGGGGAAAAACACTGAAGCTTTCTTT
TRBD1 | . | TRBJ1-4 | 15 | TRBV19 | CASSIGGGADEKLFF | TGTGCCAGTAGTATAGGAGGGGGCGCGGATGAAAAACTGTTTTTT
TRBD1 | . | TRBJ1-1 | 18 | TRBV9 | CASSVVVQGAGSNTEAFF | TGTGCCAGCAGCGTAGTGGTGCAGGGGGCAGGTTCGAACACTGAAGCTTTCTTT
. | . | TRBJ2-7 | 14 | TRBV29-1 | CSVEDKGTSYEQYF | TGCAGCGTTGAAGATAAGGGGACGAGCTACGAGCAGTACTTT
. | few | TRBJ1-1 | 13 | TRBV5-5 | CATRAGLNTEAFF | TGTGCCACCCGAGCGGGCTTGAACACTGAAGCTTTCTTT
TRBD1 | medium-sized | TRBJ2-7 | 14 | TRBV27 | CASSLGQGGYEQYF | TGTGCCAGCAGTTTGGGACAGGGAGGATACGAGCAGTACTTC
. | few | TRBJ1-4 | 14 | TRBV7-8 | CASSVSGDREKLFF | TGTGCCAGCAGCGTATCAGGGGATCGTGAAAAACTGTTTTTT
TRBD2 | . | TRBJ2-2 | 15 | TRBV15 | CATRAGGANTGELFF | TGTGCCACCAGAGCGGGAGGGGCGAACACCGGGGAGCTGTTTTTT
. | few | TRBJ2-6 | 13 | TRBV5-4 | CASDSSGANVLTF | TGTGCCAGCGACAGTTCAGGGGCCAACGTCCTGACTTTC
. | few | TRBJ2-1 | 14 | TRBV6-5 | CASKHRGGYNEQFF | TGTGCCAGCAAACATAGAGGGGGCTACAATGAGCAGTTCTTC
TRBD1 | medium-sized | TRBJ1-2 | 15 | TRBV6-5 | CASRWGQAGDYGYTF | TGTGCCAGCAGATGGGGACAGGCGGGTGACTATGGCTACACCTTC
. | few | TRBJ2-2 | 14 | TRBV19 | CASRDLRDTGELFF | TGTGCCAGTAGAGACTTAAGGGACACCGGGGAGCTGTTTTTT
TRBD1 | . | TRBJ1-5 | 15 | TRBV2 | CASSPGQGDNQPQHF | TGTGCCAGCAGCCCGGGACAGGGCGACAATCAGCCCCAGCATTTT
. | . | TRBJ1-2 | 15 | TRBV19 | CASSIDHWVNYGYTF | TGTGCCAGTAGTATAGATCACTGGGTTAACTATGGCTACACCTTC
. | few | TRBJ1-1 | 12 | TRBV29-1 | CSVEQGGTEAFF | TGCAGCGTTGAACAGGGAGGCACTGAAGCTTTCTTT
. | few | TRBJ2-2 | 13 | TRBV2 | CASSEGPPGELFF | TGTGCCAGCAGTGAAGGGCCACCCGGGGAGCTGTTTTTT
. | . | TRBJ1-4 | 13 | TRBV15 | CATRPTGNEKLFF | TGTGCCACCAGGCCCACAGGGAATGAAAAACTGTTTTTT
. | . | TRBJ2-3 | 16 | TRBV9 | CASSVFRETSTDTQYF | TGTGCCAGCAGCGTATTCAGGGAGACAAGCACAGATACGCAGTATTTT
. | once | TRBJ2-2 | 15 | TRBV7-7 | CASSLGDGRTGELFF | TGTGCCAGCAGCTTGGGGGACGGACGCACCGGGGAGCTGTTTTTT
TRBD1 | . | TRBJ2-1 | 14 | TRBV7-8 | CASSPGTGVNEQFF | TGTGCCAGCAGCCCCGGGACAGGGGTAAATGAGCAGTTCTTC
. | . | TRBJ2-7 | 13 | TRBV28 | CASSPWQSYEQYF | TGTGCCAGCAGTCCGTGGCAGTCCTACGAGCAGTACTTC